These 15 T cell receptor beta chains originate from one sample sequenced in a study of T cell responses to AZD1222 COVID-19 vaccine. Assay: immunoSEQ multiplex PCR; the TCRdb copy retains only in-frame clones and omits some. The repertoire includes 200,000 or so clones, over 80% of them detected once, and about 10% sits in the top ten. This sample comprised peripheral blood, obtained on day 0 of AZD1222 vaccination. The source is an adult in good health.

The chain carries TRBV27 and TRBJ1-2, with 10 bases matching TRBD1. Trimming at V came to 5 bases and at J to 2 bases, leaving 5 bases not matched to a gene. Germline V lookup: CDR1 MNHEY, CDR2 SMNVEV (reference sequence). This CDR3 contains 15 residues. The CDR3 here is CASSTRDRGNYGYTF. The CDR3 nucleotides read TGTGCCAGCAGTACCCGGGACAGGGGAAACTATGGCTACACCTTC.

This clone was seen just once. The rearrangement uses TRBV5-4 and TRBJ2-7; D call uncertain. CDR1 is SGHNT and CDR2 is YYREEE in the germline V gene (reference sequence). The V gene lost 2 bases and the J gene lost 0 bases, with 6 bases spanning the gap. The CDR3 contains 13 residues. In DNA, the CDR3 is TGTGCCAGCAGCTTTTTAACCTCCTACGAGCAGTACTTC. Translation gives CASSFLTSYEQYF.

The chain combines TRBV9 with TRBJ1-3; D gene unclear. Trimming took 2 bases from V and 4 from J, leaving 7 bases between them. CDR1 is SGDLS and CDR2 is YYNGEE in the germline V gene. CDR3 length equals 13 residues. The CDR3 coding sequence is TGTGCCAGCAGCGTCGAGGGAGGAAACACCATATATTTT. It specifies CASSVEGGNTIYF.

The gene calls are TRBV3-1 (or the pseudogene TRBV3-2) and TRBJ2-1; 8 nucleotides align to TRBD1. J lost 8 bases, V lost 1 base, and 7 bases had no gene match. CDR3 length: 15 amino acids. Per germline, CDR1 LGHDT and CDR2 YNNKEL (reference sequence). The DNA for the CDR3 is TGTGCCAGCAGCCAAGCGTCGACAGGGGTCGATGAGCAGTTCTTC. Its translation is CASSQASTGVDEQFF.

The chain recombines TRBV7-6 with TRBJ2-2; 9 bases line up with TRBD2. V gave up 2 bases and J gave up 4 bases; unmatched junction bases: 2. This CDR3 spans 15 amino acids. Germline CDR1 reads SGHVS; CDR2 reads FNYEAQ. This CDR3 is CASSLSGGITGELFF. CDR3 bases: TGTGCCAGCAGCTTAAGCGGGGGGATCACCGGGGAGCTGTTTTTT.

A single count supports this clone. The rearrangement joins TRBV10-2 to TRBJ1-6; D perhaps matches TRBD1 (6 bases). Trimming stripped 2 bases from V and 2 bases from J, with 13 bases between. Germline CDR1 and CDR2: WSHSY and SAAADI. CDR3 length: 17 amino acids. CDR3 DNA sequence: TGCGCCAGCAGTGAGGGCTGGGGGCAGGCCTATAATTCACCCCTCCACTTT. Protein: CASSEGWGQAYNSPLHF.

The V call is TRBV6-5, the J call TRBJ2-4, with TRBD2 as a possible D gene (5 bases). The germline gives CDR1 MNHEY, CDR2 SVGAGI. The CDR3 is 15 amino acids. Trimming left V 4 bases short and J 1 base short, with 11 bases between. The CDR3 is CASSSVPGAKNIQYF. The CDR3 nucleotides read TGTGCCAGCAGTTCCGTCCCGGGGGCCAAAAACATTCAGTACTTC.

The chain has TRBV6-5 and TRBJ2-6; D gene ambiguous. From germline, CDR1 is MNHEY and CDR2 SVGAGI. The CDR3 is 13 amino acids. Between the trimmed V and J ends, which lost 7 bases and 4 bases, there was a span of 8 bases. The CDR3 DNA follows: TGTGCCAGCATTATAACCGGGGCCAACGTCCTGACTTTC. This sequence encodes CASIITGANVLTF.

The CDR3 DNA reads as TGTGCCAGCAGTACCCTCCAGGGACAGGGCCCGAACACTGAAGCTTTCTTT. Translated: CASSTLQGQGPNTEAFF. V is TRBV27 and J is TRBJ1-1; 9 bases fit TRBD1. This CDR3 is 17 amino acids long. CDR1 MNHEY and CDR2 SMNVEV come from the germline V gene (reference sequence). Trimming at V came to 5 bases and at J to 1 base, leaving 11 bases not matched to a gene.

CDR3 amino acids: CASSSNYRGRSYGYTF. The CDR3 DNA follows: TGTGCCAGCAGTTCAAATTACAGGGGGCGAAGCTATGGCTACACCTTC. This chain links TRBV27 with TRBJ1-2; 9 nucleotides agree with TRBD1. Per the germline V gene, CDR1 is MNHEY and CDR2 is SMNVEV (reference sequence). J lost 4 bases, V lost 4 bases, and 10 bases had no gene match. The CDR3 totals 16 residues.

The chain employs TRBV6-1 and TRBJ1-1; possible D gene TRBD1, 5 bases. V gave up 2 bases and J gave up 6 bases, with 19 bases separating them. The CDR3 runs 16 residues. From germline, CDR1 is MNHNS and CDR2 SASEGT. The CDR3 sequence is CASSEYGYQGVAEAFF. CDR3 in DNA: TGTGCCAGCAGTGAATACGGTTACCAGGGCGTCGCTGAAGCTTTCTTT.

V gene TRBV5-8 combines with J gene TRBJ2-5; D is possibly TRBD2 (5 bases). CDR1 SGHTS and CDR2 YDEGEE come from the germline V gene. There are 15 residues in the CDR3. V gave up 0 bases and J gave up 5 bases, with 14 bases separating them. CDR3 sequence reads: CASSLGGSGGETQYF. The CDR3 DNA is TGTGCCAGCAGCTTGGGCGGGTCCGGAGGCGAGACCCAGTACTTC.

This sequence joins TRBV24-1 and TRBJ1-1; D unclear. Between the trimmed V and J ends, which lost 4 bases and 10 bases, there was a span of 21 bases. The germline V gene has CDR1 KGHDR and CDR2 SFDVKD. The CDR3 runs to 15 residues. CDR3 sequence (DNA): TGTGCCACCAGTGACAAGAGCGACATTCTAAACGGAGCTTTCTTT. Protein product: CATSDKSDILNGAFF.

In its sample, this clone was seen once. The rearrangement joins TRBV19 to TRBJ1-1; D is perhaps TRBD1 (5 bases). The CDR3 runs 16 residues. The V end lost 0 bases, the J end lost 1 base, and 12 bases lay between the germline ends. The germline gives CDR1 LNHDA, CDR2 SQIVND (reference sequence). The DNA for the CDR3 is TGTGCCAGTAGTATAGACCCGGGACGGCCGAACACTGAAGCTTTCTTT. Amino acid sequence: CASSIDPGRPNTEAFF.

This clone was counted between two and nine times. The chain combines TRBV15 with TRBJ1-6; 9 positions agree with TRBD1. The CDR3 has 15 amino acids. Germline V lookup: CDR1 LNHNV, CDR2 YYDKDF (reference sequence). Trimming cost V 1 base and J 6 bases; bases outside gene matches: 1. This chain's CDR3 is CATSRGDRANSPLHF. The CDR3 coding sequence is TGTGCCACCAGCAGAGGGGACAGGGCTAATTCACCCCTCCACTTT. The variable domain in full, with the rest retrieved from reference TRBV15 and TRBJ1-6, is DAMVIQNPRYQVTQFGKPVTLSCSQTLNHNVMYWYQQKSSQAPKLLFHYYDKDFNNEADTPDNFQSRRPNTSFCFLDIRSPGLGDTAMYLCATSRGDRANSPLHFGNGTRLTVT.